This T cell receptor beta chain was documented in a study of T cells in Graves' hyperthyroidism and ophthalmopathy. Study information: Upon initial diagnosis and before any treatment, peripheral blood was collected. Study results and limitations: Blood also contained most expanded thyroid clonotypes above 0.001.

CDR3 length equals 18 residues. J was trimmed by 6 bases and V by 2 bases; bases with no gene match: 13. Germline V gene data show CDR1 as MNHNY and CDR2 as SVGAGI (reference sequence). RNA transcripts served as the template for amplifying TCR beta CDR3 regions. The HTBI primer set was used in a first-round RT-PCR of the TCR CDR3. TCRdb re-called the multiplex PCR reads through MiXCR, storing one row per CDR3 protein. The sample holds 540,000 or so distinct CDR3 sequences; approximately 14% are singletons and the top ten take under 7.5%. Hyperthyroidism of Graves' type that showed no ophthalmopathy progression within 18 months was stable. Out of over 9 ml of fresh peripheral blood came the PBMCs. Worth noting for this clonotype: Its antigen is currently unknown.

The sample consisted of blood. This clonotype was sampled from a woman in her thirties with Graves' hyperthyroidism. The chain combines TRBV6-6 with TRBJ2-7; 13 bases map to TRBD2. The CDR3 DNA sequence: TGTGCCAGCAGTTACCAAGGACTAGCGGGAGAACCTTTATCCGAGCAGTACTTC. Protein sequence: CASSYQGLAGEPLSEQYF.